The 31 T cell receptor beta chains reported below all come from one sample, sequenced in a study of blood T cell repertoires in COVID-19. TCRdb's copy holds only in-frame clones and misses some; the assay was immunoSEQ multiplex PCR. The sample carries about 410,000 clones, about nine tenths recorded once. The sequenced material came from peripheral blood. The receptors come from a woman aged 30 to 39 with active or convalescent COVID-19.

The chain employs TRBV11-3 and TRBJ2-1; TRBD2 agrees at 14 bases. This CDR3 spans 16 amino acids. Germline V lookup: CDR1 SGHNT, CDR2 YENEEA. The V gene end was trimmed by 5 bases and the J gene end by 9 bases; junction bases not matched to a gene: 9. In DNA, the CDR3 is TGTGCCAGCAGCCCGGGCGGGACTAGCGGGAGCCTTGAGCAGTTCTTC. Encoded protein: CASSPGGTSGSLEQFF.

This clone was recorded only once. J is TRBJ1-4 and V is TRBV6-1; TRBD1 agrees at 7 bases. The CDR3 runs to 15 residues. The trim removed 6 bases at V and 7 bases at J, leaving 11 bases unmatched. The germline gives CDR1 MNHNS, CDR2 SASEGT. CDR3 in DNA: TGTGCCAGCAGCCAACTTAAGGGGGCCAGTGAAAAACTGTTTTTT. Its protein is CASSQLKGASEKLFF.

This rearrangement joins TRBV7-8 to TRBJ2-1, with 9 positions matching TRBD2. V shed 4 bases, J shed 14 bases, and the junction held 6 bases outside the gene matches. The CDR3 is made up of 12 amino acids. Germline V gene lookup returns CDR1 SGHVS and CDR2 FQNEAQ. The CDR3 loop reads CASSSGGGEEFF. DNA for the CDR3: TGTGCCAGCAGCTCCGGCGGGGGGGAGGAGTTCTTC.

With regard to this clone: Other DNA sequences from this sample encode an identical CDR3 as well. The rearrangement uses TRBV5-1 and TRBJ1-4, with unresolved D. This CDR3 has 14 residues. Between the trimmed V and J ends, which lost 2 bases and 0 bases, there was a span of 5 bases. Per germline, CDR1 SGHRS and CDR2 YFSETQ. CDR3 sequence reads: CASSLTATNEKLFF. CDR3 bases: TGCGCCAGCAGCTTAACGGCAACTAATGAAAAACTGTTTTTT.

V is TRBV7-7 and J is TRBJ1-1; the D gene is possibly TRBD1 (6 bases). Germline V gives CDR1 SSHAT, CDR2 FNYEAQ (reference sequence). V shed 2 bases and J shed 3 bases, with 19 bases lying between them. This CDR3 region has 17 residues. The CDR3 is CASSLSEGHSLHTEAFF. The DNA of the CDR3 is TGTGCCAGCAGCTTAAGTGAGGGACATTCTCTACACACTGAAGCTTTCTTT. Based on the CDR3 plus reference TRBV7-7 and TRBJ1-1, the full variable domain is GAGVSQSPRYKVTKRGQDVTLRCDPISSHATLYWYQQALGQGPEFLTYFNYEAQPDKSGLPSDRFSAERPEGSISTLTIQRTEQRDSAMYRCASSLSEGHSLHTEAFFGQGTRLTVV.

CDR3 region: CASSAGGREKLFF. The CDR3 region has the DNA TGTGCCAGCAGTGCAGGGGGCCGGGAAAAACTGTTTTTT. The chain uses TRBV12-3 or TRBV12-4 and TRBJ1-4; 8 nucleotides line up with TRBD1. The J segment lost 8 bases and the V segment lost 5 bases, leaving 4 bases of the junction unmatched. The CDR3 runs to 13 residues.

The chain has TRBV4-1 and TRBJ2-1; 9 bases match TRBD2. The germline V gene has CDR1 MGHRA and CDR2 YSYEKL. Losses at the gene ends were 4 bases for V and 8 bases for J; bases not matched to a gene: 12. The CDR3 sequence is 16 residues long. This CDR3 reads CASSLYTGTSNDEQFF. The CDR3 nucleotides read TGCGCCAGCAGCCTCTATACCGGGACTAGCAACGATGAGCAGTTCTTC.

The V and J genes are TRBV6-4 and TRBJ1-1; D is uncertain. V lost 3 bases and J lost 1, with 6 bases in between. CDR3 size: 13 residues. Germline assignment: CDR1 MRHNA and CDR2 SNTAGT. The CDR3 DNA is TGTGCCAGCAGTGAGGGGAGGAACACTGAAGCTTTCTTT. It is translated as CASSEGRNTEAFF.

V gene TRBV7-2 combines with J gene TRBJ2-5; D remains unclear. V lost 5 bases, J lost 0 bases, and 10 bases lay in between. The CDR3 has 14 amino acids. The germline gives CDR1 SGHTA, CDR2 FQGNSA. The DNA for the CDR3 is TGTGCCAGCAGCCCTACCCTGTACCAAGAGACCCAGTACTTC. It translates to CASSPTLYQETQYF.

The genes are TRBV2 and TRBJ2-4; TRBD2 aligns across 12 bases. This CDR3 spans 14 amino acids. The germline V gene encodes CDR1 SNHLY and CDR2 FYNNEI. V was pared by 8 bases and J by 4 bases, with 3 bases of the junction left unmatched. The CDR3 bases are TGTGCCAGCCAAGGACTAGCGGGGAAAAACATTCAGTACTTC. Translated, it gives CASQGLAGKNIQYF.

The chain carries TRBV11-2 and TRBJ2-1; D possibly corresponds to TRBD2 (6 bases). Germline values: CDR1 SGHAT, CDR2 FQNNGV. The CDR3 sequence is 12 residues long. The germline V and J ends were trimmed by 1 base and 9 bases, with 7 bases remaining between them. The CDR3 sequence is CASSLVGGEQFF. The CDR3 DNA reads as TGTGCCAGCAGCTTAGTGGGGGGTGAGCAGTTCTTC. Complete variable domain (other parts from reference TRBV11-2 and TRBJ2-1): EAGVAQSPRYKIIEKRQSVAFWCNPISGHATLYWYQQILGQGPKLLIQFQNNGVVDDSQLPKDRFSAERLKGVDSTLKIQPAKLEDSAVYLCASSLVGGEQFFGPGTRLTVL.

This chain joins TRBV6-4 and TRBJ1-1; possible D gene TRBD1, 5 bases. Germline V gene data show CDR1 as MRHNA and CDR2 as SNTAGT. Deletions cut 6 bases from V and 3 bases from J, with 14 bases between. The CDR3 sequence is 14 residues long. The DNA of the CDR3 is TGTGCCAGCAGGCAGGGCCGGCTTTACACTGAAGCTTTCTTT. It yields the protein CASRQGRLYTEAFF.

The chain uses TRBV18 and TRBJ2-3; a weak D match, TRBD2 (6 bases). CDR1 and CDR2 from the germline V gene are KGHSH and LQKENI. V was trimmed by 3 bases and J by 0 bases, leaving 19 bases between them. The CDR3 has 18 residues. DNA of the CDR3: TGTGCCAGCTCACCCCGACAGCGGGCGGCTACTAGCACAGATACGCAGTATTTT. This codes for CASSPRQRAATSTDTQYF.

The genes are TRBV29-1 and TRBJ2-3, with 12 bases matching TRBD2. This CDR3 contains 16 residues. Losses at the gene ends were 0 bases for V and 4 bases for J; bases not matched to a gene: 5. CDR1 is SQVTM and CDR2 is ANQGSEA in the germline V gene. The CDR3 sequence is CSVEDFLAGGSDTQYF. CDR3 sequence (DNA): TGCAGCGTTGAAGATTTCCTAGCGGGAGGGTCAGATACGCAGTATTTT.

The DNA for the CDR3 is TGTGCCAGCAGCTTTACACAGGGGAACGGCTACACCTTC. This encodes CASSFTQGNGYTF. The chain employs TRBV7-9 and TRBJ1-2; TRBD1 matches at 7 bases. The germline gives CDR1 SEHNR, CDR2 FQNEAQ (reference sequence). With V trimmed by 3 bases and J by 8 bases, 6 bases remained unmatched. The CDR3 loop spans 13 amino acids.

This clone was detected only a few times. The J gene is TRBJ1-2, the V gene TRBV21-1. TRBV21-1 is a known pseudogene. There are 14 residues in the CDR3. The CDR3 DNA follows: TGTGCCAGCATTGAAATAGGAGTTGTAAAAGGCTACACCTTC. This codes for CASIEIGVVKGYTF.

The rearrangement links TRBV6-6 to TRBJ1-2; possibly TRBD1 for D (6 bases). This CDR3 has 16 residues. Germline lookup yields CDR1 MNHNY and CDR2 SVGAGI (reference sequence). V lost 2 bases and J lost 3, with 16 bases in between. The chain's CDR3 is CASSYPREGVDYGYTF. CDR3 in DNA: TGTGCCAGCAGTTACCCAAGGGAGGGGGTTGACTATGGCTACACCTTC.

The V gene is TRBV5-6, the J gene TRBJ2-7, with a weak D call TRBD2 (6 bases). There are 16 residues in the CDR3. From germline, CDR1 is SGHDT and CDR2 YYEEEE. V was cut by 2 bases and J by 0 bases, with 15 bases left in between. The CDR3 nucleotides are TGTGCCAGCAGCTTTGTAAGAGGGAGGACCTCCTACGAGCAGTACTTC. Protein: CASSFVRGRTSYEQYF.

The rearrangement uses TRBV5-6 and TRBJ1-5, with TRBD1 matching 10 bases. The CDR3 is 17 residues long. V lost 5 bases and J lost 2; bases outside the gene matches: 10. Per the germline V gene, CDR1 is SGHDT and CDR2 is YYEEEE. CDR3 sequence (DNA): TGTGCCAGCAGTTTACTTCGGGACAGGGGCCGCAATCAGCCCCAGCATTTT. It translates to CASSLLRDRGRNQPQHF.

This clone was seen more than once but under ten times. The chain is built from TRBV7-6 and TRBJ1-1, with 11 bases that match TRBD1. This CDR3 spans 19 amino acids. Germline CDR1 SGHVS, CDR2 FNYEAQ. V shed 2 bases, J shed 3 bases, and the junction held 14 bases outside the gene matches. This chain's CDR3 is CASSLPTSGQGDGDTEAFF. CDR3 nucleotide sequence: TGTGCCAGCAGCTTACCAACTTCGGGACAGGGGGATGGGGACACTGAAGCTTTCTTT.

The gene calls are TRBV7-2 and TRBJ1-3, with D perhaps TRBD1 (5 bases). The CDR3 consists of 15 residues. CDR1 and CDR2 (germline): SGHTA, FQGNSA. Trimming shortened V by 5 bases and J by 0 bases, and 11 bases separated the two germline ends. In nucleotides, the CDR3 is TGTGCCAGCAGCGGTCAGGGAGGCTCTGGAAACACCATATATTTT. Protein sequence: CASSGQGGSGNTIYF.

The rearrangement joins TRBV5-1 to TRBJ2-1; D gene uncertain. Germline CDR1 reads SGHRS; CDR2 reads YFSETQ. Trimming shortened V by 4 bases and J by 0 bases, and 17 bases separated the two germline ends. The length of the CDR3 is 17 residues. CDR3 in DNA: TGCGCCAGCAGCCCAAGGAAGACTTCAAGCTCCTACAATGAGCAGTTCTTC. Amino acids: CASSPRKTSSSYNEQFF.

V usage is TRBV5-4 and J usage is TRBJ1-1; TRBD1 is a possible D gene (5 bases). The CDR3 sequence is 15 residues long. V lost 4 bases and J 5 bases, leaving 18 bases between the germline ends. The germline V gene encodes CDR1 SGHNT and CDR2 YYREEE (reference sequence). The CDR3 loop reads CASSPDILRETEAFF. The CDR3 DNA reads TGTGCCAGCAGCCCGGACATCCTCCGGGAGACTGAAGCTTTCTTT.

The rearrangement links TRBV10-3 to TRBJ1-1, with 11 bases that match TRBD1. The length of the CDR3 is 16 residues. J lost 5 bases, V lost 2 bases, and 7 bases had no gene match. CDR1 and CDR2 from the germline V gene are ENHRY and SYGVKD. CDR3 DNA: TGTGCCATCAGTGAGAGGCTGGGACAGGGGGGGACTGAAGCTTTCTTT. Its translation: CAISERLGQGGTEAFF.

The rearrangement uses TRBV7-9 and TRBJ2-1, with TRBD2 matching 10 bases. Looked up from germline, CDR1 is SEHNR and CDR2 is FQNEAQ (reference sequence). The CDR3 is 15 amino acids. V shed 5 bases and J 5 bases; nucleotides not matched to a gene: 6. The CDR3 is CASSTRLAGNNEQFF. DNA of the CDR3: TGTGCCAGCAGCACGAGACTAGCGGGCAACAATGAGCAGTTCTTC.

This CDR3 reads CASSQAISGANVLTF. The CDR3 bases are TGTGCCAGCAGCCAAGCCATCTCTGGGGCCAACGTCCTGACTTTC. This chain uses TRBV3-1 (or the pseudogene TRBV3-2) with TRBJ2-6; D call uncertain. Germline CDR1 LGHDT, CDR2 YNNKEL (reference sequence). The CDR3 totals 15 residues. V was trimmed by 1 base and J by 0 bases, leaving 4 bases between them.

The chain couples TRBV3-1 (or the pseudogene TRBV3-2) to TRBJ2-2; 8 positions agree with TRBD2. This CDR3 is built from 16 residues. J lost 3 bases, V lost 2 bases, and 5 bases had no gene match. CDR1 is LGHDT and CDR2 is YNNKEL in the germline V gene (reference sequence). CDR3 sequence: CASSQTGGPDTGELFF. The CDR3 DNA is TGTGCCAGCAGCCAAACGGGGGGGCCCGACACCGGGGAGCTGTTTTTT.

This sequence joins TRBV19 and TRBJ2-1, with 13 bases fitting TRBD2. This CDR3 comprises 16 residues. Germline V gene sequence: CDR1 LNHDA, CDR2 SQIVND (reference sequence). V dropped 5 bases and J dropped 4; count of bases not matched to a gene: 5. CDR3 DNA sequence: TGTGCCAGTAGTCCCGGGGGACTAGCGGGATACAATGAGCAGTTCTTC. Translated, it gives CASSPGGLAGYNEQFF.

This clone has ten or more counts. The gene calls are TRBV7-9 and TRBJ2-7; D is possibly TRBD2 (6 bases). V was shortened by 0 bases and J by 6 bases, with 9 bases between the two germline ends. This CDR3 spans 13 amino acids. Per germline, CDR1 SEHNR and CDR2 FQNEAQ (reference sequence). CDR3 DNA: TGTGCCAGCAGCTTAGCGGCGGGGCGCGAGCAGTACTTC. Its translation is CASSLAAGREQYF.

V gene TRBV29-1 combines with J gene TRBJ2-2, with D maybe TRBD1 (5 bases). Trimming took 4 bases from V and 1 from J, leaving 7 bases between them. The CDR3 length is 13 residues. Germline V gene lookup returns CDR1 SQVTM and CDR2 ANQGSEA. The CDR3 loop reads CSVVTENTGELFF. In nucleotides, the CDR3 is TGCAGCGTTGTGACAGAGAACACCGGGGAGCTGTTTTTT.

CDR3 loop: CASSMGQTGNADYGYTF. Here the CDR3 DNA reads TGTGCCAGTAGTATGGGCCAGACAGGGAACGCGGACTATGGCTACACCTTC. The chain combines TRBV19 with TRBJ1-2; 7 bases line up with TRBD1. This CDR3 region has 17 residues. Looked up from germline, CDR1 is LNHDA and CDR2 is SQIVND (reference sequence). The trim removed 3 bases at V and 3 bases at J, leaving 13 bases unmatched. The full variable domain, its missing parts supplied by reference TRBV19 and TRBJ1-2, is DGGITQSPKYLFRKEGQNVTLSCEQNLNHDAMYWYRQDPGQGLRLIYYSQIVNDFQKGDIAEGYSVSREKKESFPLTVTSAQKNPTAFYLCASSMGQTGNADYGYTFGSGTRLTVV.